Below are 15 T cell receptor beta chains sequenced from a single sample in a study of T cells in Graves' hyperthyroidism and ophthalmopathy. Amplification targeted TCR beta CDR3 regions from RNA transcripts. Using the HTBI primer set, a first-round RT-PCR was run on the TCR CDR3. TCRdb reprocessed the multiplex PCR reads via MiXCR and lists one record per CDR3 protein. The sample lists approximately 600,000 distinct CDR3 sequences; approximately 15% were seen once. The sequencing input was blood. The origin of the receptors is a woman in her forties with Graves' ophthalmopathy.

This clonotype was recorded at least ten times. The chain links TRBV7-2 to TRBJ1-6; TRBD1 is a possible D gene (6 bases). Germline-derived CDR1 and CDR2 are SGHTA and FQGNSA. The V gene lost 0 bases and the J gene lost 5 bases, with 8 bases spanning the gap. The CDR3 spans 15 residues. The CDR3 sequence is CASSLAGTNNSPLHF. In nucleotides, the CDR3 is TGTGCCAGCAGCTTAGCCGGGACAAATAATTCACCCCTCCACTTT.

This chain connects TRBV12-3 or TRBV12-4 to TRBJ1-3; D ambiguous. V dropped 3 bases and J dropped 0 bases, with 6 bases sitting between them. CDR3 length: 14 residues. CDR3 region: CASSFSLSGNTIYF. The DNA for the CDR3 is TGTGCCAGCAGTTTCTCACTCTCTGGAAACACCATATATTTT.

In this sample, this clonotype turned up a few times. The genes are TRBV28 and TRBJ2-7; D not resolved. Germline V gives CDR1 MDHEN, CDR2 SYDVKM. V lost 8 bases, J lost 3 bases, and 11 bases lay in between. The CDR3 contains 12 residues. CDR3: CASLVLNYEQYF. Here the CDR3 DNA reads TGTGCCAGCCTAGTTCTGAACTACGAGCAGTACTTC. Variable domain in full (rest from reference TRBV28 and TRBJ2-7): DVKVTQSSRYLVKRTGEKVFLECVQDMDHENMFWYRQDPGLGLRLIYFSYDVKMKEKGDIPEGYSVSREKKERFSLILESASTNQTSMYLCASLVLNYEQYFGPGTRLTVT.

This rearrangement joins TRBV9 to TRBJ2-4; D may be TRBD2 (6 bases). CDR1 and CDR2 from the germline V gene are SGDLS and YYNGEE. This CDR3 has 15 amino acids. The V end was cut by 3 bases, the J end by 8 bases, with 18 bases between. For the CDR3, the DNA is TGTGCCAGCAGCGATCCTCGGGGGATAAGAGACATTCAGTACTTC. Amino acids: CASSDPRGIRDIQYF. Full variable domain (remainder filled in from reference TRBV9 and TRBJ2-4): DSGVTQTPKHLITATGQRVTLRCSPRSGDLSVYWYQQSLDQGLQFLIQYYNGEERAKGNILERFSAQQFPDLHSELNLSSLELGDSALYFCASSDPRGIRDIQYFGAGTRLSVL.

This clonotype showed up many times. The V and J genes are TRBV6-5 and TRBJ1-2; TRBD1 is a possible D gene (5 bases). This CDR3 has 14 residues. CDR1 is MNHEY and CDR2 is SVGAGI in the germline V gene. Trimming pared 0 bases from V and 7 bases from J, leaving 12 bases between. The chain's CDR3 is CASSYSRGAPGYTF. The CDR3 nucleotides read TGTGCCAGCAGTTACTCGAGAGGGGCTCCTGGCTACACCTTC.

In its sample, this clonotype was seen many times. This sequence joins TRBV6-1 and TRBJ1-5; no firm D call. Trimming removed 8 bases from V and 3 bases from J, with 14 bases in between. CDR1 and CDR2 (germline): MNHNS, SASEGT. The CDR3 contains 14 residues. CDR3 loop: CASGPGRVNQPQHF. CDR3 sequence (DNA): TGTGCCAGCGGGCCCGGACGCGTCAATCAGCCCCAGCATTTT.

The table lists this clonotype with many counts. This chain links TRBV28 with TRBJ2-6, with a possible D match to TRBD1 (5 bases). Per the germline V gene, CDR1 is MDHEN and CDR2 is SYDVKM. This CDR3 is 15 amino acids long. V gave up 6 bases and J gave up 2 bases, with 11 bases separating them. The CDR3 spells CASSPGIAGANVLTF. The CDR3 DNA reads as TGTGCCAGCAGCCCAGGGATAGCTGGGGCCAACGTCCTGACTTTC.

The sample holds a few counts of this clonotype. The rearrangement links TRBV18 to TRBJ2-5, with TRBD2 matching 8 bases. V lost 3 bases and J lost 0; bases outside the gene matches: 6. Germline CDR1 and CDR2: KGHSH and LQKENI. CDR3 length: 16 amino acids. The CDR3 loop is CASSPFGGGYQETQYF. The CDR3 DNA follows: TGTGCCAGCTCACCGTTCGGCGGGGGGTACCAAGAGACCCAGTACTTC.

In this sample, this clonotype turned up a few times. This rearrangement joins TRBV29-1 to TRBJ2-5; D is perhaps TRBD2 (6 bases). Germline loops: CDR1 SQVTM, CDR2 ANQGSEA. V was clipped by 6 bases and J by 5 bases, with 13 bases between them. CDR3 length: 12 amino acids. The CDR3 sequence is CSVFGSWETQYF. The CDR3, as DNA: TGCAGCGTCTTCGGGAGCTGGGAGACCCAGTACTTC.

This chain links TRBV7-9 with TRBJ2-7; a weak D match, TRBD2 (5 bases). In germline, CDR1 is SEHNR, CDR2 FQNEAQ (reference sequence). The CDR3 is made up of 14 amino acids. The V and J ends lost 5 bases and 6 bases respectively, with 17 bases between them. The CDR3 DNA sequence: TGTGCCAGCAGCCCACCCCGAGGGAACAGCGAGCAGTACTTC. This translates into CASSPPRGNSEQYF.

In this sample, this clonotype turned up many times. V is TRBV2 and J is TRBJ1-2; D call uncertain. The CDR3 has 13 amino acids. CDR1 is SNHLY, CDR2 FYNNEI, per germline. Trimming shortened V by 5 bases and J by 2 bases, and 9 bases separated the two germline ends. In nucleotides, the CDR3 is TGTGCCAGCAGTTCACAAGTGAACTATGGCTACACCTTC. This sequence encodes CASSSQVNYGYTF.

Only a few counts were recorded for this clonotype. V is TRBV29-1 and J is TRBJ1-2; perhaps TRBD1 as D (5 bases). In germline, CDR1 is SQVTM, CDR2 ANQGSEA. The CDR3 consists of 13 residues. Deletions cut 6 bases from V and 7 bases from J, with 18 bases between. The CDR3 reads CSVPGTLKGGYTF. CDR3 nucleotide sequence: TGCAGCGTCCCCGGGACTCTTAAGGGTGGCTACACCTTC.

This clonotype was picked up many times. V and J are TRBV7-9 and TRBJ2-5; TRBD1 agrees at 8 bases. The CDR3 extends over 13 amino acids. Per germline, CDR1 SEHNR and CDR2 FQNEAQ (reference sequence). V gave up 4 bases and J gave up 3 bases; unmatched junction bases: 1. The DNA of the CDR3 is TGTGCCAGCAGCTCGGACAGGGAAGAGACCCAGTACTTC. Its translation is CASSSDREETQYF.

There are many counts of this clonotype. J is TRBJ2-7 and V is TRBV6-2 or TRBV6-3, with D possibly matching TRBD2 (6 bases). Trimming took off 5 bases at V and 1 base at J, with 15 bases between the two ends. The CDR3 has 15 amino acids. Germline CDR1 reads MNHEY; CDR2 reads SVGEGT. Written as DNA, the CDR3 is TGTGCCAGCAGTGATTATGACAGCGGGTCCTACGAGCAGTACTTC. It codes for CASSDYDSGSYEQYF.

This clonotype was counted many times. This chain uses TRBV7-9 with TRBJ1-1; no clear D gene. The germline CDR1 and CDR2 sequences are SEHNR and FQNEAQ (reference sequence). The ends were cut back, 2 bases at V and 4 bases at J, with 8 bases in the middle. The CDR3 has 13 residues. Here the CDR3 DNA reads TGTGCCAGCAGCTTATCAGCAATCACTGAAGCTTTCTTT. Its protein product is CASSLSAITEAFF.